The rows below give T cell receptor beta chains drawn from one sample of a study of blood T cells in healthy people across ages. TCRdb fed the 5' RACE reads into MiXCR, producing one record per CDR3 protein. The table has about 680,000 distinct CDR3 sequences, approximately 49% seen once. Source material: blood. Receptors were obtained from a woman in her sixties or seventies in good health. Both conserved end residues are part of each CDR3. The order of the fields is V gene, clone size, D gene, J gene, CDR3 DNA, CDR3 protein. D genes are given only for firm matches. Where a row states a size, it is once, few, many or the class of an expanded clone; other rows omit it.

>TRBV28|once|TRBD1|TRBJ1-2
TGTGCCAGCAGCCCTACGGGGACAGTCTATGGCTACACCTTC
CASSPTGTVYGYTF
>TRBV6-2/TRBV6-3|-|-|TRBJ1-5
TGTGCCAGCAGTTCCGACACGGCCGTGGGGTCGTATAGCAATCAGCCCCAGCATTTT
CASSSDTAVGSYSNQPQHF
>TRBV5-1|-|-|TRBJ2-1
TGCGCCAGCAGCTTGGCAGCGTTCGCCTACAATGAGCAGTTCTTC
CASSLAAFAYNEQFF
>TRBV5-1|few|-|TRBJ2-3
TGCGCCAGCAGCTTGTGGACAGCCACAGATACGCAGTATTTT
CASSLWTATDTQYF
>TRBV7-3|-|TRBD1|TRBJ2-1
TGTGCCAGCAGGTATGGACAGGACAATGAGCAGTTCTTC
CASRYGQDNEQFF
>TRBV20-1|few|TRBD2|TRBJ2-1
TGCAGTGCTAGAGGCAGCACTAGCGGGATCTACAATGAGCAGTTCTTC
CSARGSTSGIYNEQFF
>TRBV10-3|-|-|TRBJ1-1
TGTGCCACCCAATTGAACACTGAAGCTTTCTTT
CATQLNTEAFF
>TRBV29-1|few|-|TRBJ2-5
TGCAGCGTTGATTCGTGGGGGCAAGAGACCCAGTACTTC
CSVDSWGQETQYF
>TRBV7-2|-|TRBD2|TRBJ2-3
TGTGCCAGCAGATTTAGCGGGAGAGGCACAGATACGCAGTATTTT
CASRFSGRGTDTQYF
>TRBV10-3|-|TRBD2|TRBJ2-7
TGTGCCATCAGTCCCGGGACTAGCGGTACCTACGAGCAGTACTTC
CAISPGTSGTYEQYF
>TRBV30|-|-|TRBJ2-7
TGTGCCTGGAGTCGCGGTCGCTCCTACGAGCAGTACTTC
CAWSRGRSYEQYF
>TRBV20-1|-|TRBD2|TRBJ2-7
TGCAGTGCTAGAGATCGCCTAGCGGGGAGGTACGAGCAGTACTTC
CSARDRLAGRYEQYF
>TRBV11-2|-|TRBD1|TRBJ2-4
TGTGCCAGCAGCTTAACAGGGGGCTCAGGCATTCAGTACTTC
CASSLTGGSGIQYF
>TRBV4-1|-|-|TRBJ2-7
TGCGCCAGCAGCCAACTACCAACTCTACGGGAGCAGTACTTC
CASSQLPTLREQYF
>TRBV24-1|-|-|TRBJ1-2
TGTGCCACCAGTGATTCCGCCCCCGGGGGAGGCAATGGCTACACCTTC
CATSDSAPGGGNGYTF
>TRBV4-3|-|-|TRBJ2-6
TGCGCCAGCAGCCAAGCCAGGGTAGCTGGGGCCAACGTCCTGACTTTC
CASSQARVAGANVLTF
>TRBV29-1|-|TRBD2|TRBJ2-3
TGCGGCTCAAGCGGGAGAGGCACAGATACGCAGTATTTT
CGSSGRGTDTQYF
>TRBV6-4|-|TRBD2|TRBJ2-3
TGTGCCAGGACACTCGGGACTAGCGGGAGGGCCCCAGATACGCAGTATTTT
CARTLGTSGRAPDTQYF
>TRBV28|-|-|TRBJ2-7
TGTGCCAGCAGTTTATTGGGTGAGGATTTTCCATACGAGCAGTACTTC
CASSLLGEDFPYEQYF
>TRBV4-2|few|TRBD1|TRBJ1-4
TGTGCCAGCAGCCAAGACCGGGACAGGTTTAATGAAAAACTGTTTTTT
CASSQDRDRFNEKLFF
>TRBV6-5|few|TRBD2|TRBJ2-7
TGTGCCGCTACGGGGGGGGGTAACGAGCAGTACTTC
CAATGGGNEQYF
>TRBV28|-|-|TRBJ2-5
TGTGCCAGCAGGGGACAGACTAGCCCGGGGGAGGAGCAGTACTTC
CASRGQTSPGEEQYF
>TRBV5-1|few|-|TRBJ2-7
TGCGCCAGCAGGGCTAGCGAATACTCCTACGAGCAGTACTTC
CASRASEYSYEQYF
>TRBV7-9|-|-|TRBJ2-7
TGTGCCAGCAGCTTACTGGCGAGCGAGCAGTACTTC
CASSLLASEQYF
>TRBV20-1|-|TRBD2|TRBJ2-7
TGCAGTGCTCGGACTAGCGGGAGAGGAAACTACGAGCAGTACTTC
CSARTSGRGNYEQYF
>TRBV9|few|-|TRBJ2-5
TGTGCCAGCAGCGTAGATGTAGCGGAACAAGAGACCCAGTACTTC
CASSVDVAEQETQYF
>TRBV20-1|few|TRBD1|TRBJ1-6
TGCAGTGCTCGGCAGGGGGCCACCCGGGGTAATTCACCCCTCCACTTT
CSARQGATRGNSPLHF
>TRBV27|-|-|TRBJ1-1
TGTGCCAGCAAAGTGGTACAGGCGAACACTGAAGCTTTCTTT
CASKVVQANTEAFF
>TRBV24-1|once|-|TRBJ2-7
TGTGCCACCAGTGATTCCACAGGTCCAGAGCAGTACTTC
CATSDSTGPEQYF
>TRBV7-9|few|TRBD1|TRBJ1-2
TGTGCCAGCAGCACAAAGACAGGGGGCAGGGGCTACACCTTC
CASSTKTGGRGYTF
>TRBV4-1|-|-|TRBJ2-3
TGCGCCAGCAGCCCCTTAGGGGATCGCACGGATACGCAGTATTTT
CASSPLGDRTDTQYF
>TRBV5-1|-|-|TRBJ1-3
TGCGCCAGCAGCTTGGAAGGTACGGGAAACACCATATATTTT
CASSLEGTGNTIYF
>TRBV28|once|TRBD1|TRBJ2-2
TGTGCCAGCAGGGGGACAGGCGAATCCGGGGAGCTGTTTTTT
CASRGTGESGELFF
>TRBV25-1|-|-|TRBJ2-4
TGTGCCAGCAGTGATGGTGTTGGGAATCAGGACAAAAACATTCAGTACTTC
CASSDGVGNQDKNIQYF
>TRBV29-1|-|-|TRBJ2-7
TGCAGCGTGATGGGGGTGGCGGGAATTGGTAACGAGCAGTACTTC
CSVMGVAGIGNEQYF
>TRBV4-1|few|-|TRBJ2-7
TGCGCCAGCAGCCAGGGAGCGGAGATGGCCTACGAGCAGTACTTC
CASSQGAEMAYEQYF
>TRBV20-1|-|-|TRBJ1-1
TGCAGTGCTAGAGCTGAGAGAAACACTGAAGCTTTCTTT
CSARAERNTEAFF
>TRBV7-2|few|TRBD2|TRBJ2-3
TGTGCCAGCAGCCCCAGGAGCGGGAGAACAGATACGCAGTATTTT
CASSPRSGRTDTQYF
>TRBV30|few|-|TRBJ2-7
TGTGCCTGGGGGCCCAACTACGAGCAGTACTTC
CAWGPNYEQYF
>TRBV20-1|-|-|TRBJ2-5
TGCAGTGCTGGAGTAGCGTTCAATGAGCAGTACTTC
CSAGVAFNEQYF
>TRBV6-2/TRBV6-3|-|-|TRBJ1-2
TGTGCCAGCAGGGACAGCGCATATGGCTACACCTTC
CASRDSAYGYTF
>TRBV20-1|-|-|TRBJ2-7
TGCAGTGCTAACCCCCCGGGACGGTCCTACGAGCAGTACTTC
CSANPPGRSYEQYF
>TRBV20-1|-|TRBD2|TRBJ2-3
TGCAGTGCTAGGGGGAGTGTAGCGGGGTCAGATACGCAGTATTTT
CSARGSVAGSDTQYF
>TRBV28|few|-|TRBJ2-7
TGTGCCAGCAGTTTAAAACAGGGCGCCTACGAGCAGTACTTC
CASSLKQGAYEQYF
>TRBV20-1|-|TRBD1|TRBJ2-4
TGCAGTGCTATCAGGGGGCCGATACCAAACATTCAGTACTTC
CSAIRGPIPNIQYF
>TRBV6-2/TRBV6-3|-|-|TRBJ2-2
TGTGCCATGTCTCTGGGACTTAACACCGGGGAGCTGTTTTTT
CAMSLGLNTGELFF
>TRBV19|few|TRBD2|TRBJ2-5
TGTGCCAGTAGTCGGACTAGCGGAGAGACCCAGTACTTC
CASSRTSGETQYF
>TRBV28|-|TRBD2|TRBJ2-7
TGTGCCAGCAGTTTCCCGGGACTAGAGCCCGCCAATGAGCAGTACTTC
CASSFPGLEPANEQYF
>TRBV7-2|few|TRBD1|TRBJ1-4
TGTGCCAGCAGCTTAGGAGTAGGAAAGACAGGGAGGGGTGAAAAACTGTTTTTT
CASSLGVGKTGRGEKLFF
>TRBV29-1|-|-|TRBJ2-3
TGCAGCGCTACCCTGGGGGGTAGGAGCACAGATACGCAGTATTTT
CSATLGGRSTDTQYF
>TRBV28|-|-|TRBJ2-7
TGTGCCAGCAGCCCCGCTCAGGGTAAACGATCCGAGCAGTACTTC
CASSPAQGKRSEQYF
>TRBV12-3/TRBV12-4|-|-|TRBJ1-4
TGTGCCAGCAGTTTCACCTTGGAAAAACTGTTTTTT
CASSFTLEKLFF
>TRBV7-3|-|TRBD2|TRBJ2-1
TGTGCCAGCAACAACACCGGGACTAGCTACAATGAGCAGTTCTTC
CASNNTGTSYNEQFF
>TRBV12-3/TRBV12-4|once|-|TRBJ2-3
TGTGCCAGCAGTTTCTCGGGAACGATAGCCGATACGCAGTATTTT
CASSFSGTIADTQYF
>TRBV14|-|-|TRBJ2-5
TGTGCCAGCAGCCAAGCCCAAGGGGAGGAGACCCAGTACTTC
CASSQAQGEETQYF